The TCR beta chain under discussion was sequenced for a study of cytomegalovirus exposure and HLA in healthy donors. Study-level points and caveats: Researchers counted 150 to 200 TCR beta chains as cytomegalovirus-associated.

As concerns this clone: The antigen is unknown.

Looked up from germline, CDR1 is SGHVS and CDR2 is FQNEAQ. The CDR3 extends over 14 amino acids. V lost 4 bases, J lost 1 base, and 10 bases lay in between. 13 Jbeta primers and 60 Vbeta primers were used for the PCR. Methods used by the authors: Later, an analysis found 75 million to 90 million unique TCR beta chains, and 9.5 million to 11 million of these were shared. The method was immunoSEQ multiplex PCR; TCRdb's version includes in-frame clones alone and lacks a portion of them. V and J calls and clone size follow that table, whereas D and trimming were derived from the DNA. Its clone listing holds some 120,000 clones. Donors sampled were nominally healthy, though unrecorded immune exposures were likely.

This receptor was obtained from a man aged 40-55 years in good health and CMV-seronegative. Sequencing was performed on PBMCs. The V call is TRBV7-8, the J call TRBJ1-2; D ambiguous. CDR3 residues: CASSSNHDNYGYTF. The CDR3 DNA reads as TGTGCCAGCAGCTCTAATCACGATAACTATGGCTACACCTTC.